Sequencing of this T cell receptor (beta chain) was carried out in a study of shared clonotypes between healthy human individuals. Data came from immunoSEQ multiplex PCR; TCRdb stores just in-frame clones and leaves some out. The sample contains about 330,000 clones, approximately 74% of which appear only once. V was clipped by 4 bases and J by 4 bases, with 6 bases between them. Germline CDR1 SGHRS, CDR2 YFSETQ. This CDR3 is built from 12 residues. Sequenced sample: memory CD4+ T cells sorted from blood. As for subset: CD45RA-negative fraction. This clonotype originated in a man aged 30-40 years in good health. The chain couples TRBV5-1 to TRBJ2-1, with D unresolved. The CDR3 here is CASSTEYNEQFF. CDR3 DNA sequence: TGCGCCAGCAGCACGGAGTACAATGAGCAGTTCTTC.